What follows is one T cell receptor beta chain and its context. In the authors' workflow: Amplification of reference gene primers was used by the study to estimate nucleated cell counts. Clones were read by immunoSEQ multiplex PCR, and TCRdb kept only the in-frame ones, dropping some. V and J calls plus clone size are reproduced from that table; the DNA served to infer D and trimming. The table has about 200,000 clones, 75% to 85% seen once. The source of the sample is a study of blood T cell repertoires in COVID-19. Turning to the study itself: Sites across the United States, Italy and Spain contributed samples from acute and convalescent COVID-19. PBMCs, B-cell-depleted T cells, or T cells were the source of the cDNA or gDNA that made up the material.

Germline V gives CDR1 LNHDA, CDR2 SQIVND (reference sequence). The CDR3 sequence is 15 residues long. With 6 bases clipped from V and 9 bases from J, the junction kept 10 bases outside the gene matches. The sequence derives from a human donor in a cohort sampled during active COVID-19. The sample comprised peripheral blood. The chain has TRBV19 and TRBJ1-6; 8 positions match TRBD1. The CDR3 region has the DNA TGTGCCAGTAGAAGAAAGGAGACAGGGGTTTCACCCCTCCACTTT. Amino acids: CASRRKETGVSPLHF.